The clone carrying this TCR beta chain was detected only once. As yet, its antigen is unknown. The sample belongs to a study of cytomegalovirus exposure and HLA in healthy donors. Study context: When fewer than 500 donors were genotyped, roughly 82% of them were found to fall in the Caucasian-associated ancestry cluster. General observations from the study: Over 150 TCR beta chains were listed as cytomegalovirus-associated. Clonal expansion, a later analysis showed, was greater in HLA-associated TCR beta chains than in equally common others.

This CDR3 spans 17 amino acids. Trimming left V 0 bases short and J 1 base short, with 15 bases between. Germline loops: CDR1 SGHRS, CDR2 YFSETQ. Vbeta (60) and Jbeta (13) primers were used in the PCR. Sequencing was performed with immunoSEQ multiplex PCR; in TCRdb, only in-frame clones are kept and a portion is missing. This sample carries 300,000 or so clones, just under 85% of them seen once, and the ten largest clones take 2% to 2.5%. The sample was PBMCs. This receptor was obtained from a woman aged 40 to 50 in good health and CMV-seropositive. The chain employs TRBV5-1 and TRBJ2-3; D is possibly TRBD2 (5 bases). The CDR3 is CASSLAGSPGGTDTQYF. CDR3 bases: TGCGCCAGCAGCTTGGCGGGGAGCCCCGGGGGCACAGATACGCAGTATTTT.